Below, 4 T cell receptor beta chains from the same sample are listed, as sequenced in a study of T cells in Graves' hyperthyroidism and ophthalmopathy. Template material for amplifying TCR beta CDR3 regions consisted of RNA transcripts. RT-PCR in the first round (using the HTBI primer set) targeted the TCR CDR3. TCRdb used MiXCR to reprocess the multiplex PCR reads, holding one entry per CDR3 protein. The table lists under 300,000 distinct CDR3 sequences, 22% of them singletons, with 64% in the top ten. The material sequenced was blood. The receptors here all came from a man aged 25-45 years with Graves' ophthalmopathy.

Regarding this clonotype: A single base separates this from a much larger clone, so it may be a read error. V is TRBV2 and J is TRBJ2-1; TRBD1 matches at 8 bases. CDR1 is SNHLY, CDR2 FYNNEI, per germline. CDR3 length: 14 residues. CDR3 loop: CVSGRDRTYNEQFF. CDR3 DNA sequence: TGTGTCAGCGGGCGGGACAGGACATACAATGAGCAGTTCTTC.

This clonotype was picked up a small number of times. Here the CDR3 reads CSATIPPGYEQYF. CDR3 DNA sequence: TGCAGTGCTACGATCCCCCCGGGTTACGAGCAGTACTTC. The chain joins TRBV20-1 to TRBJ2-7; D ambiguous. Germline CDR1 reads DFQATT; CDR2 reads SNEGSKA (reference sequence). Between the trimmed V and J ends, which lost 4 bases and 4 bases, there was a span of 14 bases. The CDR3 contains 13 residues.

The V gene is TRBV19, the J gene TRBJ2-7; 8 positions match TRBD1. CDR3 size: 17 residues. The germline CDR1 and CDR2 sequences are LNHDA and SQIVND (reference sequence). V trimming: 1 base; J trimming: 0 bases; junction bases outside the gene matches: 8. The CDR3 here is CASSIGRPGQVSYEQYF. The CDR3 nucleotides are TGTGCCAGTAGTATAGGCCGGCCGGGACAGGTCTCCTACGAGCAGTACTTC.

This chain uses TRBV15 with TRBJ2-7; the match to TRBD1 covers 9 bases. Germline V lookup: CDR1 LNHNV, CDR2 YYDKDF (reference sequence). With V trimmed by 4 bases and J by 3 bases, 4 bases remained unmatched. This CDR3 comprises 14 residues. The CDR3 reads CATSTLGQGYEQYF. The CDR3 DNA sequence: TGTGCCACCAGCACCTTGGGACAGGGCTACGAGCAGTACTTC.